This entry describes one T cell receptor beta chain. The antigen is not known. This sample was taken from a study of cytomegalovirus exposure and HLA in healthy donors. V dropped 3 bases and J dropped 7 bases, with 13 bases sitting between them. This CDR3 has 14 residues. CDR1 is SGDLS, CDR2 YYNGEE, per germline. Researchers ran the PCR with 60 Vbeta and 13 Jbeta primers. Only in-frame clones appear in the TCRdb table, and some are missing; sequencing was by immunoSEQ multiplex PCR. The table lists some 91,000 clones, 64% of them singletons. Study outcomes and limitations: TCR beta V- and J-gene trimming was later associated with a missense DCLRE1C variant. According to the study, around 150 TCR beta chains were cytomegalovirus-associated.

The genes are TRBV9 and TRBJ1-4, with D perhaps matching TRBD1 (5 bases). The sample consisted of PBMCs. This clonotype originated in a human donor in good health. CDR3 sequence: CASSATGSGEKLFF. CDR3 in DNA: TGTGCCAGCAGCGCAACAGGTTCAGGTGAAAAACTGTTTTTT.